Below, one T cell receptor (beta chain) is given with its context. The antigen is unknown. This sample was taken from a study of shared clonotypes between healthy human individuals. Study-wide results and limits: Among non-shared clonotypes, generation probabilities were lower than among those shared by all four donors. Naive CD4 clonotypes were shared across a few donors at 4.5% to 6%.

The donors were all Caucasian adults (living in Nashville, Tennessee). Genomic DNA belonging to each subset was distributed in equal measure over several immunoSEQ plates. Only in-frame clones appear in the TCRdb table, and some are missing; sequencing was by immunoSEQ multiplex PCR. The repertoire holds over a million clones, with 98% as singletons. The CDR3 has 11 residues. V lost 8 bases and J 12 bases, leaving 14 bases between the germline ends. Germline CDR1 is MNHNS and CDR2 is SASEGT. This chain connects TRBV6-1 to TRBJ2-1, with a weak D call TRBD1 (8 bases). The origin of this receptor is a man younger than 45 in good health. Material: naive CD4+ T cells sorted from blood. Subset of the sample: CD45RA+ positively selected. CDR3 region: CASQGGTGQFF. The CDR3 DNA sequence: TGTGCCAGCCAGGGGGGGACAGGGCAGTTCTTC.